The 8 T cell receptor beta chains below all came from one sample that was sequenced in a study of regulatory T cells in long-lasting Graves disease. Libraries of TCR beta came from iRepertoire HTBI primers plus Arm-PCR of CDR3 regions. TCRdb ran MiXCR on the multiplex PCR reads and lists one entry per CDR3 protein. Seen here are about 310,000 distinct CDR3 sequences, 20% to 25% observed once, and the top ten hold 56%. Time point meaning: persistent/refractory GD, antithyroid drugs over 5 years with positive TRAb. RNA isolated from PBMCs was used to make the TCR library. Sequencing used peripheral blood mononuclear cells (PBMCs), obtained when the disease was refractory, from a patient treated with antithyroid drugs. Receptor source: a female donor with Graves disease.

This clonotype was observed many times. The chain uses TRBV28 and TRBJ2-6, with TRBD2 matching 7 bases. Looked up from germline, CDR1 is MDHEN and CDR2 is SYDVKM. Losses at the gene ends were 2 bases for V and 2 bases for J; bases not matched to a gene: 3. CDR3 size: 16 residues. In DNA form, the CDR3 reads TGTGCCAGCAGTTTAGGGGGGGGACCTGGGGCCAACGTCCTGACTTTC. Residues: CASSLGGGPGANVLTF. The full variable domain, its missing parts supplied by reference TRBV28 and TRBJ2-6, is DVKVTQSSRYLVKRTGEKVFLECVQDMDHENMFWYRQDPGLGLRLIYFSYDVKMKEKGDIPEGYSVSREKKERFSLILESASTNQTSMYLCASSLGGGPGANVLTFGAGSRLTVL.

This clonotype was seen more than once but under ten times. The chain links TRBV30 to TRBJ1-2; maybe TRBD1 (5 bases). The V end lost 8 bases, the J end lost 4 bases, and 20 bases lay between the germline ends. CDR1 is GTSNPN, CDR2 SVGIG, per germline (reference sequence). This CDR3 is 14 amino acids long. Here the CDR3 reads CAQGNRVIGYGYTF. The CDR3 DNA is TGTGCCCAGGGCAACCGAGTTATCGGCTATGGCTACACCTTC.

This clonotype was detected many times. V gene TRBV11-2 combines with J gene TRBJ2-7, with D possibly being TRBD2 (5 bases). From germline, CDR1 is SGHAT and CDR2 FQNNGV. The CDR3 extends over 15 amino acids. V was shortened by 5 bases and J by 0 bases, with 14 bases between the two germline ends. This CDR3 reads CASSHLRGSSYEQYF. Written as DNA, the CDR3 is TGTGCCAGCAGCCACTTACGGGGAAGCTCCTACGAGCAGTACTTC.

The rearrangement joins TRBV27 to TRBJ2-2; 9 nucleotides align to TRBD1. The CDR3 totals 17 residues. Germline V gene sequence: CDR1 MNHEY, CDR2 SMNVEV (reference sequence). With V trimmed by 5 bases and J by 6 bases, 13 bases remained unmatched. The CDR3 loop reads CASSIRRGQGYSGELFF. The CDR3, as DNA: TGTGCCAGCAGTATCCGTCGGGGACAGGGTTACTCCGGGGAGCTGTTTTTT.

This clonotype occurred many times. V usage is TRBV28 and J usage is TRBJ2-5; D unresolved. The V end was cut by 6 bases, the J end by 1 base, with 6 bases between. This CDR3 is built from 12 residues. Germline V gene sequence: CDR1 MDHEN, CDR2 SYDVKM. The CDR3, as DNA: TGTGCCAGCAGGGGGTTCCAAGAGACCCAGTACTTC. It translates to CASRGFQETQYF.

CDR3 sequence reads: CASRSTTGITEAFF. CDR3 bases: TGTGCCAGCAGATCCACCACAGGGATCACTGAAGCTTTCTTT. The chain employs TRBV6-1 and TRBJ1-1; tentatively, D is TRBD1 (6 bases). Germline V gene data show CDR1 as MNHNS and CDR2 as SASEGT. Trimming stripped 6 bases from V and 4 bases from J, with 15 bases between. This CDR3 has 14 residues.

The chain combines TRBV6-1 with TRBJ2-2; D gene uncertain. This CDR3 spans 16 amino acids. Trimming took off 2 bases at V and 3 bases at J, with 13 bases between the two ends. Per germline, CDR1 MNHNS and CDR2 SASEGT. The CDR3: CASSESARLYTGELFF. As DNA, the CDR3 is TGTGCCAGCAGTGAATCGGCCAGGCTGTACACCGGGGAGCTGTTTTTT.

This clonotype was counted between two and nine times. V and J are TRBV10-3 and TRBJ1-5; D is uncertain. This CDR3 has 13 amino acids. V lost 10 bases to trimming and J lost 1 base, with 11 bases between them. The germline V gene encodes CDR1 ENHRY and CDR2 SYGVKD. CDR3 nucleotide sequence: TGTGCCACCCCTAGGGAAAGCAATCAGCCCCAGCATTTT. Encoded protein: CATPRESNQPQHF.